Listed below are T cell receptor beta chains from one sample, sequenced in a study of T cell changes during pregnancy in multiple sclerosis. TCRdb's copy holds only in-frame clones and misses some; the assay was immunoSEQ multiplex PCR. The data contain 55,000 to 65,000 clones, 92% of them singletons. The specimen was peripheral blood, collected in the second trimester of pregnancy. The receptor set was obtained from a female donor with multiple sclerosis, enrolled in a pregnancy study. The CDR3 runs from the conserved cysteine through the conserved F or W. Fields, in order: CDR3 length, J gene, V gene, clone size, D gene, CDR3 protein, CDR3 DNA. D genes are given only for firm matches. Size tells how often a clone was seen (once, few, many) or the class of an expanded clone, and some rows leave it out.

length: 15
J: TRBJ1-2
V: TRBV4-3
size: -
D: -
CDR3: CASSQDQEGGTGYTF
DNA: TGCGCCAGCAGCCAAGATCAAGAAGGAGGGACTGGCTACACCTTC

length: 16
J: TRBJ2-1
V: TRBV5-6
size: -
D: TRBD2
CDR3: CASSLGLAGGFDEQFF
DNA: TGTGCCAGCAGCTTGGGACTAGCGGGAGGGTTCGATGAGCAGTTCTTC

length: 12
J: TRBJ1-5
V: TRBV5-6
size: few
D: -
CDR3: CASSFRGQPQHF
DNA: TGTGCCAGCAGCTTCCGGGGGCAGCCCCAGCATTTT

length: 12
J: TRBJ2-1
V: TRBV29-1
size: -
D: -
CDR3: CSVEDGTGLQFF
DNA: TGCAGCGTTGAAGATGGTACAGGGTTGCAGTTCTTC

length: 16
J: TRBJ2-1
V: TRBV25-1
size: -
D: TRBD1
CDR3: CASSFRTGRLGNEQFF
DNA: TGTGCCAGCAGTTTTCGGACAGGGCGGTTGGGCAATGAGCAGTTCTTC

length: 15
J: TRBJ2-3
V: TRBV7-9
size: -
D: TRBD2
CDR3: CASSFGLAGADTQYF
DNA: TGTGCCAGCAGTTTCGGACTAGCGGGAGCGGATACGCAGTATTTT

length: 13
J: TRBJ2-1
V: TRBV9
size: -
D: -
CDR3: CASSALSYNEQFF
DNA: TGTGCCAGCAGCGCGCTATCCTACAATGAGCAGTTCTTC

length: 15
J: TRBJ2-7
V: TRBV14
size: -
D: -
CDR3: CASSVDYNLQWEQYF
DNA: TGTGCCAGCAGCGTGGACTACAACCTTCAATGGGAGCAGTACTTC

length: 13
J: TRBJ2-7
V: TRBV7-2
size: -
D: -
CDR3: CASSLGGEDQQYF
DNA: TGTGCCAGCAGCTTAGGTGGGGAGGATCAGCAGTACTTC

length: 15
J: TRBJ2-1
V: TRBV28
size: -
D: TRBD2
CDR3: CASRASGSSYNEQFF
DNA: TGTGCCAGCAGAGCTAGCGGCAGCTCCTACAATGAGCAGTTCTTC

length: 15
J: TRBJ2-2
V: TRBV13
size: -
D: -
CDR3: CASSLVLAGIGELFF
DNA: TGTGCCAGCAGCTTAGTTCTAGCCGGCATCGGGGAGCTGTTTTTT

length: 14
J: TRBJ1-3
V: TRBV28
size: -
D: TRBD1
CDR3: CASSFMDRGNTIYF
DNA: TGTGCCAGCAGTTTTATGGACAGGGGAAACACCATATATTTT

length: 17
J: TRBJ2-1
V: TRBV4-1
size: -
D: -
CDR3: CASSQAPSESSYNEQFF
DNA: TGCGCCAGCAGCCAAGCCCCTAGCGAGAGCTCCTACAATGAGCAGTTCTTC

length: 15
J: TRBJ2-1
V: TRBV7-9
size: -
D: -
CDR3: CASSYGVGGGHEQFF
DNA: TGTGCCAGCAGCTATGGGGTCGGGGGAGGCCATGAGCAGTTCTTC

length: 15
J: TRBJ1-4
V: TRBV7-2
size: -
D: TRBD1
CDR3: CASSTTGATNEKLFF
DNA: TGTGCCAGCAGCACAACAGGGGCAACTAATGAAAAACTGTTTTTT

length: 14
J: TRBJ1-4
V: TRBV30
size: -
D: TRBD1
CDR3: CAWSVGDRDEKLFF
DNA: TGTGCCTGGAGTGTCGGGGACAGGGACGAAAAACTGTTTTTT

length: 13
J: TRBJ1-4
V: TRBV5-4
size: -
D: -
CDR3: CASSILTGEKLFF
DNA: TGTGCCAGCAGCATTTTGACGGGGGAAAAACTGTTTTTT

length: 15
J: TRBJ2-5
V: TRBV4-1
size: -
D: -
CDR3: CASSQWGRGQETQYF
DNA: TGCGCCAGCAGCCAATGGGGCAGGGGCCAAGAGACCCAGTACTTC

length: 15
J: TRBJ2-7
V: TRBV5-4
size: -
D: -
CDR3: CASSSQQDRGYEQYF
DNA: TGTGCCAGCAGCTCGCAGCAGGATAGAGGGTACGAGCAGTACTTC

length: 17
J: TRBJ2-7
V: TRBV5-6
size: -
D: TRBD2
CDR3: CASSSGTSGRLSYEQYF
DNA: TGTGCCAGCAGCTCCGGGACTAGCGGGCGTCTCTCCTACGAGCAGTACTTC